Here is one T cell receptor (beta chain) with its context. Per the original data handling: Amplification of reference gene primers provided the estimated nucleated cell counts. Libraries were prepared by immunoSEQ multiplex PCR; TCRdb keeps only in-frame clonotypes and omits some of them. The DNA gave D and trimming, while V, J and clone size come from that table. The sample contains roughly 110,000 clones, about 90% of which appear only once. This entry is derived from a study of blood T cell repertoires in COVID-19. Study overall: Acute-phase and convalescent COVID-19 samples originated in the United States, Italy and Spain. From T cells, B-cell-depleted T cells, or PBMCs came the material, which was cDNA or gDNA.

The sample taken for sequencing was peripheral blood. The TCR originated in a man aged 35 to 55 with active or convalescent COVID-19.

The chain's CDR3 is CASSLVGLAGGGEQFF. The DNA for the CDR3 is TGTGCCAGCAGCTTAGTAGGTCTAGCGGGAGGTGGGGAGCAGTTCTTC. V is TRBV11-2 and J is TRBJ2-1; 11 bases align to TRBD2. Trimming at V came to 1 base and at J to 10 bases, leaving 9 bases not matched to a gene. Germline loops: CDR1 SGHAT, CDR2 FQNNGV. CDR3 length: 16 amino acids. Based on the CDR3 plus reference TRBV11-2 and TRBJ2-1, the full variable domain is EAGVAQSPRYKIIEKRQSVAFWCNPISGHATLYWYQQILGQGPKLLIQFQNNGVVDDSQLPKDRFSAERLKGVDSTLKIQPAKLEDSAVYLCASSLVGLAGGGEQFFGPGTRLTVL.